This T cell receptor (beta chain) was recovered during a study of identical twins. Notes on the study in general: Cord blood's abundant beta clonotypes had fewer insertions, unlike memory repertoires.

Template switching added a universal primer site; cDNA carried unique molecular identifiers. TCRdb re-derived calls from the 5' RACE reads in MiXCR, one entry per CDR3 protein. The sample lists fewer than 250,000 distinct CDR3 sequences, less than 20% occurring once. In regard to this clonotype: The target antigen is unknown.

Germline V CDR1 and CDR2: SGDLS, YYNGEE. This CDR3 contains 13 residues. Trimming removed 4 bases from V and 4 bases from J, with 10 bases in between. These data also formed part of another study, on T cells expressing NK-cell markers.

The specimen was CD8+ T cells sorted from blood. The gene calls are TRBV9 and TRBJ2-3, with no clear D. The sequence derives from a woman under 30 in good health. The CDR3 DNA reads TGTGCCAGCAGCCCTCTCTCTTCAGATACGCAGTATTTT. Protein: CASSPLSSDTQYF.